The rows below give T cell receptor beta chains drawn from one sample of a study of cytomegalovirus exposure and HLA in healthy donors. Clones were read by immunoSEQ multiplex PCR, and TCRdb kept only the in-frame ones, dropping some. The sample carries under 150,000 clones, roughly three quarters recorded once. The sample taken for sequencing was PBMCs. These receptors were collected from a woman under 30 in good health and CMV-seronegative. CDR3s include the opening cysteine and the closing phenylalanine or tryptophan. The D gene is left open where the match is weak. Size values are once, few and many counts, or a class for expanded clones, and some rows have none.

>NA|TRBJ1-4|TRBV30|NA|16
TGTGCCTGGAGTGTAAGAGGGTTCCCGGGGAGAGAAAAACTGTTTTTT
CAWSVRGFPGREKLFF
>NA|TRBJ2-4|TRBV10-3|NA|14
TGTGCCATCAGTGGTGGAGAGGCCAAAAACATTCAGTACTTC
CAISGGEAKNIQYF
>few|TRBJ1-2|TRBV10-3|TRBD1|14
TGTGCCATCAGTGAGCCCGGGACAGGGAAAGGCTACACCTTC
CAISEPGTGKGYTF
>NA|TRBJ2-7|TRBV10-2|NA|15
TGCGCCAGCAGTGAGTCTGGTACGGTCTCCTACGAGCAGTACTTC
CASSESGTVSYEQYF
>NA|TRBJ1-4|TRBV13|TRBD1|17
TGTGCCAGCAGCTTACGTCTCAGGGGGGCAACTAATGAAAAACTGTTTTTT
CASSLRLRGATNEKLFF
>NA|TRBJ2-7|TRBV4-1|NA|14
TGCGCCAGCAGCCAAGGGCCCAACGCCTACGAGCAGTACTTC
CASSQGPNAYEQYF
>few|TRBJ2-1|TRBV5-6|TRBD1|17
TGTGCCAGCAGCCCCTTACCGACAGGGAGTAACGACAATGAGCAGTTCTTC
CASSPLPTGSNDNEQFF
>NA|TRBJ1-2|TRBV6-6|NA|14
TGTGCCAGCAGTTACTACCAGACTAACTATGGCTACACCTTC
CASSYYQTNYGYTF
>NA|TRBJ2-7|TRBV5-1|TRBD1|13
TGCGCCAGCAGCGCCGACAGGGGGAACGAGCAGTACTTC
CASSADRGNEQYF
>NA|TRBJ2-3|TRBV2|TRBD2|16
TGTGCCAGCAGTGATCATGACGGGGGGAGGTCGCCTACGCAGTATTTT
CASSDHDGGRSPTQYF
>few|TRBJ1-4|TRBV7-9|NA|13
TGTGCCAGCAGCTTAGATTTCGGGGGGAAACTGTTTTTT
CASSLDFGGKLFF
>NA|TRBJ2-2|TRBV6-5|NA|15
TGTGCCAGCAGACCCAGGGATGGGGCCACCGGGGAGCTGTTTTTT
CASRPRDGATGELFF
>NA|TRBJ2-2|TRBV19|NA|16
TGTGCCAGTAGTCCGTTCAGGGAAACGAACACCGGGGAGCTGTTTTTT
CASSPFRETNTGELFF
>NA|TRBJ2-3|TRBV5-1|TRBD1|16
TGCGCCAGCAGCTTGTGGGGGACAGGGGGCGAGGGCACGCAGTATTTT
CASSLWGTGGEGTQYF
>NA|TRBJ1-5|TRBV2|TRBD1|17
TGTGCCAGCAGGGAAAGGACAGGGGGCGCGTACCTTCAGCCCCAGCATTTT
CASRERTGGAYLQPQHF
>NA|TRBJ1-2|TRBV29-1|NA|17
TGCAGCGTTGAAGATCACGGGTGGGCGTACGGGGACTATGGCTACACCTTC
CSVEDHGWAYGDYGYTF
>few|TRBJ1-5|TRBV9|NA|13
TGTGCCAGCAGCGTAGGGGCCCATGGGCCCCAGCATTTT
CASSVGAHGPQHF
>NA|TRBJ2-1|TRBV4-2|NA|17
TGTGCCAGCAGCCAAGATCCCGGAAGGGGTTCCTACAATGAGCAGTTCTTC
CASSQDPGRGSYNEQFF
>NA|TRBJ2-3|TRBV2|TRBD2|15
TGTGCCAGCAGACCGACTAGCGGGGGAACAGATACGCAGTATTTT
CASRPTSGGTDTQYF
>NA|TRBJ1-6|TRBV5-4|NA|15
TGTGCCAGCAGCTCGGTTGGACAGAGATCCTCACCCCTCCACTTT
CASSSVGQRSSPLHF
>few|TRBJ2-6|TRBV27|TRBD2|20
TGTGCCAGCAAGGGACTAGCGGGGGGGCCGAATAGCTCTGGGGCCAACGTCCTGACTTTC
CASKGLAGGPNSSGANVLTF
>NA|TRBJ2-3|TRBV5-6|TRBD2|14
TGTGCCACCTGGCTGAGCGGGGGCACAGATACGCAGTATTTT
CATWLSGGTDTQYF
>NA|TRBJ2-3|TRBV7-8|NA|14
TGTGCCAGCAGCTTAGTAGCCCGCACAGATACGCAGTATTTT
CASSLVARTDTQYF
>NA|TRBJ1-1|TRBV2|NA|11
TGTGCCAGCAGTTTAGACAGAGAAGCTTTCTTT
CASSLDREAFF
>NA|TRBJ1-1|TRBV28|NA|15
TGTGCCAGCAGTCGAGCGGGACAAATGAACACTGAAGCTTTCTTT
CASSRAGQMNTEAFF
>NA|TRBJ1-5|TRBV5-6|TRBD1|16
TGTGCCAGCAGCTCCTTACATAAAGACAGGGAGGAGCCCCAGCATTTT
CASSSLHKDREEPQHF
>NA|TRBJ1-5|TRBV27|TRBD1|14
TGTGCCAGCGGCCTCGGACAGGGCCATCAGCCCCAGCATTTT
CASGLGQGHQPQHF
>NA|TRBJ1-2|TRBV16|NA|14
TGTGCCAGCAGCCAAGAACAGGGAGTTCTGGGCTACACCTTC
CASSQEQGVLGYTF
>NA|TRBJ1-4|TRBV4-1|TRBD1|17
TGCGCCAGCAGCCAAGGACGACAGGGAACAACTAATGAAAAACTGTTTTTT
CASSQGRQGTTNEKLFF
>NA|TRBJ1-2|TRBV30|TRBD1|12
TGTGCCTGGAGTGTAGGACAGGGAGGCTACACCTTC
CAWSVGQGGYTF
>NA|TRBJ1-5|TRBV4-2|TRBD1|16
TGTGCCAGCAGCGAAGGGACAGGAAATAGCAATCAGCCCCAGCATTTT
CASSEGTGNSNQPQHF
>NA|TRBJ2-4|TRBV4-1|NA|18
TGCGCCAGCAGCCAAGATTGGGTGGGGGGGCCGGCCAAAAACATTCAGTACTTC
CASSQDWVGGPAKNIQYF
>NA|TRBJ2-1|TRBV6-5|NA|15
TGTGCCACGGGGGACGGGGGAATCTCCTACAATGAGCAGTTCTTC
CATGDGGISYNEQFF
>NA|TRBJ1-1|TRBV6-5|TRBD1|15
TGTGCCAGCAGTTACTATTACAGGGGGGACACTGAAGCTTTCTTT
CASSYYYRGDTEAFF
>once|TRBJ2-3|TRBV4-2|NA|13
TGTGCCAGCAGCCAAGAGGAGAGGCACACGCAGTATTTT
CASSQEERHTQYF
>NA|TRBJ2-7|TRBV30|NA|11
TGTGCCTGGACCAGGGGTACGAAGCAGTACTTC
CAWTRGTKQYF
>NA|TRBJ1-1|TRBV30|NA|14
TGTGCCTTATCTCCACAGGGTTGGGACACTGAAGCTTTCTTT
CALSPQGWDTEAFF
>few|TRBJ1-1|TRBV10-3|TRBD1|11
TGTGCCATCAGTACAGGGGATGAAGCTTTCTTT
CAISTGDEAFF
>NA|TRBJ1-2|TRBV27|NA|16
TGTGCCAGCAGTCTTCGATCAGGCCGGGGTGAGGATGGCTACACCTTC
CASSLRSGRGEDGYTF
>NA|TRBJ1-5|TRBV6-6|TRBD1|16
TGTGCCAGTGCGCCCGGGGACAGGGGAGGCAATCAGCCCCAGCATTTT
CASAPGDRGGNQPQHF
>few|TRBJ1-6|TRBV5-6|NA|15
TGTGCCAGCAGCTTGGCCCAGTCCTATAATTCACCCCTCCACTTT
CASSLAQSYNSPLHF
>NA|TRBJ1-5|TRBV4-1|NA|21
TGCGCCAGCAGCCAAGGGCCCCGCACAGGGATTGGGGTTGATGGCAATCAGCCCCAGCATTTT
CASSQGPRTGIGVDGNQPQHF
>few|TRBJ2-5|TRBV28|NA|14
TGTGCCAGCAGTACCCGACTTTCCCAAGAGACCCAGTACTTC
CASSTRLSQETQYF
>NA|TRBJ2-5|TRBV13|NA|16
TGTGCCAGCAGCTTAGGCCGGGGCGCGGGGCAAGAGACCCAGTACTTC
CASSLGRGAGQETQYF
>few|TRBJ2-7|TRBV5-4|TRBD1|13
TGTGCCAGCAGCGACAGGGTATCGGACGAGCAGTACTTC
CASSDRVSDEQYF
>NA|TRBJ1-1|TRBV5-1|NA|14
TGCGCCAGCAGCTTGGGACGGGTGAACACTGAAGCTTTCTTT
CASSLGRVNTEAFF
>once|TRBJ1-4|TRBV28|NA|15
TGTGCCAGCAGTTCAGCCCTACAGGGTCGTGAAAAACTGTTTTTT
CASSSALQGREKLFF
>NA|TRBJ1-2|TRBV15|TRBD1|15
TGTGCCACCAGGAAGGGGGCGCGGTTATATAGTGGCTACACCTTC
CATRKGARLYSGYTF
>NA|TRBJ2-6|TRBV21-1|NA|18
TGTGCCAGCAACGGCGGCGGCGACGTCCTTCCTGGGGCCAACGTCCTGACTTTC
CASNGGGDVLPGANVLTF
>NA|TRBJ2-3|TRBV6-5|TRBD1|14
TGTGCCAGCAGTCCCCGACAGGGAACAGATACGCAGTATTTT
CASSPRQGTDTQYF
>few|TRBJ1-5|TRBV4-1|NA|10
TGCGCCAGCGACTTTCAGCCCCAGCATTTT
CASDFQPQHF
>NA|TRBJ2-3|TRBV30|NA|12
TGTGCCTGGAGTGCAGTCACAGATACGCAGTATTTT
CAWSAVTDTQYF
>NA|TRBJ1-2|TRBV29-1|TRBD1|11
TGCAGCGGCGGACAGGCGAATGGCTACACCTTC
CSGGQANGYTF
>once|TRBJ2-1|TRBV9|TRBD2|14
TGTGCCAGCAGCGTAGAGGGACTAGCCAATGAGCAGTTCTTC
CASSVEGLANEQFF